This T cell receptor beta chain was sequenced for a study of T cells expressing NK-cell markers. TCRdb reprocessed the 5' RACE reads, keeping one entry per CDR3 protein, no DNA. The table gives fewer than 18,000 distinct CDR3 sequences; the top ten clones make up approximately 59% of it. The length of the CDR3 is 15 residues. Germline V gene data show CDR1 as LGHNA and CDR2 as YNFKEQ. This clonotype originated in a man aged 18-69 years in good health. The J gene is TRBJ2-3, the V gene TRBV4-2. The material sequenced was blood T cells: a sorted CD56 or NKG2C T cell subset, CD4+ or CD8+ T cells, or bulk PBMC T cells (not recorded which). This CDR3 is CASSQDRSSTDTQYF.